The 2 T cell receptor beta chains below were found in one sample sequenced in a study of identical twins (dated by TCRdb to between 2015 and 2016). Library preparation used 5' RACE. Reads for this sample came from an Illumina HiSeq 2000. Starting from the raw public reads, TCRdb applied fastp trimming at Q25, assembled clones with MiXCR and retained in-frame beta chains. Each entry merges the rows of one CDR3 protein and shows their most common DNA and genes. This sample gives 250,000 to 350,000 distinct CDR3 sequences in total; more than 6.5% of them show up just once. The top ten constitute more than 2% of the sample. Separately, the same data were catalogued under a study of yellow fever vaccine responses in identical twins.

Source material: memory (CD45RO+) T cells sorted from blood. Taken with the paper, the label for cell subset or site translates to: CD45RO+ enriched T cells. The receptors shown here come from a woman in her late teens or twenties in good health.

The sample holds a few counts of this clonotype. The V and J genes are TRBV20-1 and TRBJ1-4; a possible D gene is TRBD1 (6 bases). Germline-derived CDR1 and CDR2 are DFQATT and SNEGSKA (reference sequence). The length of the CDR3 is 15 residues. Trimming took off 0 bases at V and 7 bases at J, with 15 bases between the two ends. The CDR3 loop is CSARDPEGEVEKLFF. In DNA, the CDR3 is TGCAGTGCTAGAGATCCCGAGGGGGAGGTTGAAAAACTGTTTTTT.

This clonotype was seen only a few times. The rearrangement links TRBV3-1 to TRBJ1-2; TRBD1 is a possible D gene (5 bases). This CDR3 comprises 14 residues. CDR1 is LGHDT and CDR2 is YNNKEL in the germline V gene (reference sequence). V was pared by 1 base and J by 5 bases, with 11 bases between. The CDR3 DNA follows: TGTGCCAGCAGCCAAGCCGGCGGGGGGTATGGCTACACCTTC. Amino acid sequence: CASSQAGGGYGYTF.